The rows below give T cell receptor beta chains drawn from one sample of a study of CD8 T cells in ankylosing spondylitis. TCRdb independently ran MiXCR on the 5' RACE reads; one entry per CDR3 protein. The data show under 250,000 distinct CDR3 sequences, 8% to 11% seen once. Sequencing was carried out using blood, either unsorted or a sorted T cell fraction (not recorded which). These receptors originate from a male donor with ankylosing spondylitis or in good health (not recorded which). Each CDR3 is given with its conserved first and last residue. D genes are given only for firm matches. Only part of the rows carry a size: once, few, many, or a class if the clone is expanded.

size: .
V: TRBV20-1
D: .
J: TRBJ1-2
DNA: TGCAGTGCTAGAGTCGGACGGGGAGCTAACTATGGCTACACCTTC
CDR3: CSARVGRGANYGYTF

size: many
V: TRBV6-1
D: .
J: TRBJ1-5
DNA: TGTGCCAGCAGTGAAGGCGGGGGCAATCAGCCCCAGCATTTT
CDR3: CASSEGGGNQPQHF

size: many
V: TRBV20-1
D: TRBD1
J: TRBJ2-1
DNA: TGCAGTGCTAGAAACCGGGACAGATACAATGAGCAGTTCTTC
CDR3: CSARNRDRYNEQFF

size: many
V: TRBV9
D: .
J: TRBJ1-1
DNA: TGTGCCAGCAGCGGGGTAGGAGGGCCCCCTGAAGCTTTCTTT
CDR3: CASSGVGGPPEAFF

size: many
V: TRBV4-1
D: .
J: TRBJ1-3
DNA: TGCGCCAGCAGCCAACGTAATTCCCGACGAGAAGGAGCCTCTGGAAACACCATATATTTT
CDR3: CASSQRNSRREGASGNTIYF

size: many
V: TRBV6-6
D: .
J: TRBJ1-3
DNA: TGTGCCAGCACCCAGAGCTCTGGAAACACCATATATTTT
CDR3: CASTQSSGNTIYF

size: many
V: TRBV5-1
D: .
J: TRBJ2-7
DNA: TGCGCCAGTACCGGGACGGTGAGCTCCTACGAGCAGTACTTC
CDR3: CASTGTVSSYEQYF

size: many
V: TRBV5-1
D: .
J: TRBJ2-7
DNA: TGCGCCAGCAGCTTGGACTCCAGGGTCGGCGAGCAGTACTTC
CDR3: CASSLDSRVGEQYF

size: .
V: TRBV2
D: .
J: TRBJ1-5
DNA: TGTGCCGGCGCCGGCGACAGCAATCAGCCCCAGCATTTT
CDR3: CAGAGDSNQPQHF

size: many
V: TRBV5-1
D: .
J: TRBJ2-7
DNA: TGCGCCAGCAGCGGGGACAAAGGGCGTACTTACGAGCAGTACTTC
CDR3: CASSGDKGRTYEQYF

size: many
V: TRBV12-3/TRBV12-4
D: .
J: TRBJ1-4
DNA: TGTGCCAGCAGCCCCCGGGACGGAAGAGAAAAACTGTTTTTT
CDR3: CASSPRDGREKLFF

size: once
V: TRBV29-1
D: .
J: TRBJ1-4
DNA: TGCAGCGTTGCGGGAGATTCTAATGAAAAACTGTTTTTT
CDR3: CSVAGDSNEKLFF

size: .
V: TRBV3-1
D: .
J: TRBJ2-3
DNA: TGTGCCAGCAGCCAAGCGTGGCTTTCCACAGATACGCAGTATTTT
CDR3: CASSQAWLSTDTQYF

size: many
V: TRBV20-1
D: TRBD1
J: TRBJ1-1
DNA: TGCAGTGCTAGAGGTCAAAAGGGCCGGGACAGGGGTCCGCTGGCTTTCTTT
CDR3: CSARGQKGRDRGPLAFF

size: many
V: TRBV7-2
D: TRBD1
J: TRBJ1-1
DNA: TGTGCCAGCAGTCATACAGGGGGCCTCACTGAAGCTTTCTTT
CDR3: CASSHTGGLTEAFF

size: many
V: TRBV12-3/TRBV12-4
D: TRBD2
J: TRBJ2-3
DNA: TGTGCCAGCAGTTTGGGGGGAGGGCCAGATACGCAGTATTTT
CDR3: CASSLGGGPDTQYF

size: few
V: TRBV6-2/TRBV6-3
D: TRBD1
J: TRBJ2-7
DNA: TGTGCCAGCAGCCCTCCGCGGACAGGGGAGCAGTACTTC
CDR3: CASSPPRTGEQYF

size: many
V: TRBV3-1
D: .
J: TRBJ1-3
DNA: TGTGCCAGCAGCCCCCCGGTTGCAGTTCGAAACACCATATATTTT
CDR3: CASSPPVAVRNTIYF

size: many
V: TRBV7-9
D: .
J: TRBJ1-2
DNA: TGTGCCAGCAGCGCGGAGGACTATGGCTACACCTTC
CDR3: CASSAEDYGYTF

size: many
V: TRBV27
D: .
J: TRBJ1-6
DNA: TGTGCCAGCAGTTTTCAGGGATTAATCTATAATTCACCCCTCCACTTT
CDR3: CASSFQGLIYNSPLHF

size: many
V: TRBV29-1
D: .
J: TRBJ2-1
DNA: TGCAGCGTTCACGCGGGAAACCAACCCAATGAGCAGTTCTTC
CDR3: CSVHAGNQPNEQFF

size: few
V: TRBV6-1
D: .
J: TRBJ1-2
DNA: TGTGCCAGCAGTGAAGCGGGCAGGGGTGACGGCTACACCTTC
CDR3: CASSEAGRGDGYTF

size: many
V: TRBV12-3/TRBV12-4
D: .
J: TRBJ1-1
DNA: TGTGCCAGCAGTTTTCAGGGCGGAAACACTGAAGCTTTCTTT
CDR3: CASSFQGGNTEAFF

size: .
V: TRBV12-3/TRBV12-4
D: .
J: TRBJ1-5
DNA: TGTGCCAGCAGTGAGTATAGCAATCAGCCCCAGCATTTT
CDR3: CASSEYSNQPQHF

size: .
V: TRBV2
D: .
J: TRBJ2-3
DNA: TGTGCCAGCAGCCGAGGCTCAGATACGCAGTATTTT
CDR3: CASSRGSDTQYF

size: many
V: TRBV20-1
D: TRBD1
J: TRBJ1-1
DNA: TGCAGTGCTAGGGCCGGGACAGAGAACACTGAAGCTTTCTTT
CDR3: CSARAGTENTEAFF

size: many
V: TRBV9
D: .
J: TRBJ2-1
DNA: TGTGCCAGCAGCGACTCCCGATGGGAGGAGGAGCAGTTCTTC
CDR3: CASSDSRWEEEQFF

size: .
V: TRBV13
D: .
J: TRBJ2-5
DNA: TGTGCCAGCACAGTGGGACCGGAACAAGAGACCCAGTACTTC
CDR3: CASTVGPEQETQYF

size: few
V: TRBV7-9
D: .
J: TRBJ2-1
DNA: TGTGCCAGCAGCCCCCGGGAGTACAATGAGCAGTTCTTC
CDR3: CASSPREYNEQFF

size: many
V: TRBV6-1
D: .
J: TRBJ1-1
DNA: TGTGCCAGCAGCGCTGGGGAGGGCCAGGTGTACGCTGAAGCTTTCTTT
CDR3: CASSAGEGQVYAEAFF

size: many
V: TRBV5-1
D: TRBD2
J: TRBJ2-6
DNA: TGCGCCAGCGAGTCTAGCGGGGGGTCTGGGGCCAACGTCCTGACTTTC
CDR3: CASESSGGSGANVLTF

size: many
V: TRBV5-1
D: .
J: TRBJ2-7
DNA: TGCGCCAGCAGCTTTTCCTTGGACAGTTCCTACGAGCAGTACTTC
CDR3: CASSFSLDSSYEQYF

size: many
V: TRBV29-1
D: TRBD1
J: TRBJ2-7
DNA: TGCAGCGTCAGGACAGGGCTCTCCTACGAGCAGTACTTC
CDR3: CSVRTGLSYEQYF